The present T cell receptor beta chain was sequenced within a study of T cells in Graves' hyperthyroidism and ophthalmopathy (dated 2019 in TCRdb). Notes on the research overall: Peripheral blood was collected at initial diagnosis, before any treatment. To identify TCR V-J signatures that set the groups apart, the researchers used a discovery cohort of 100 patients, made up of under 50 with Graves' ophthalmopathy and about 60 with stable Graves' hyperthyroidism. In several Graves' hyperthyroidism patients, the study also compared T-cell repertoires from thyroid tissue with T-cell repertoires from blood. Whether ophthalmopathy could be predicted prospectively was tested in an independent validation cohort made up of roughly 19 hyperthyroidism patients plus 17 patients who later progressed to ophthalmopathy. Once sampling was done, hyperthyroidism patients were given methimazole at a starting dose of 30 mg daily, whereas ophthalmopathy patients were given high-dose intravenous methylprednisolone. For training and testing, the roughly 97 patients in the discovery cohort were randomly divided in a 7:3 ratio. The paper describes TCR Vbeta CDR3 sequencing of roughly 130 peripheral blood samples, made up of 43 ophthalmopathy patients, around 78 hyperthyroidism patients and some 17 progressor patients. Here is what the overall study found, with its caveats: Blood samples also contained most of the expanded thyroid clonotypes (frequency above 0.001), which suggests that blood repertoires may reflect thyroid immune responses. Ophthalmopathy was separated from stable hyperthyroidism by a 13 V-J signature model, with roughly 88% sensitivity and about 81% specificity obtained in cross-validation and 80%/75% obtained in testing. In validation, the model predicted progression to ophthalmopathy a median of about 6.8 months before onset, with 65% to 71% sensitivity and more than 72% specificity. No statistical method was used to fix the sample size in advance, and group allocation was not hidden from the investigators.

The CDR3 sequence holds 16 residues, the cysteine and phenylalanine included. This entry keeps only the CDR3 DNA: 48 bases, framed from base 1. V loses 4 bases at its end and J loses 3 bases; junction bases beyond the gene matches: 11. As encoded in the germline V gene (reference sequence), CDR1 is DFQATT while CDR2 is SNEGSKA. This clonotype was seen many times. The antigen this receptor binds is unknown. No base-level quality is on record; no much larger clone is a single base apart. The TCR beta CDR3 regions were amplified from the RNA transcripts. The TCR CDR3 was subjected to a first round of RT-PCR using the HTBI primer set and the Qiagen OneStep RT-PCR kit. Libraries were constructed in a second round of multiplex PCR, after which size selection and purification were performed. The libraries were sequenced on an Illumina HiSeq2000 using paired-end 100 bp reads. On the authors' methods: SOAPnuke was used to process the raw data, throwing out any read that contained adapters or uncalled bases, had a mean Phred below 15, or lacked an exact constant-primer or identifier match. High-quality paired reads were merged using COPE v1.2.5, and each unique nucleotide sequence was defined as a clonotype. Clonotypes were aligned to IMGT TRBV, TRBD and TRBJ reference segments using MiTCR v1.1. The analysis was restricted to V-J combinations with a frequency above 0.0001, which together covered roughly 99% of the repertoires. A TCS score was defined as the ratio of F50 (clonal expansion) to E x V (chaos), with BLOSUM62-based TCRdist applied between CDR3 peptides within each V-J. Welch's t-statistics and random forest reduced 500 to 550 V-J features to 13, which were used in a naive Bayes classifier (R e1071). The raw public reads went through TCRdb reprocessing: fastp at Q25, MiXCR clone calling, in-frame beta chains kept. One record per CDR3 amino acid sequence lists the most common genes and DNA. For this entry, the V and J calls and clone size follow TCRdb and not the study's own pipeline. For this sample the table gives some 420,000 distinct CDR3 sequences, of which roughly 15% were detected only once. 5.3% of the sample is taken by the ten largest.

Graves' hyperthyroidism was defined as stable when no progression to ophthalmopathy occurred over 18 months of follow-up. Hyperthyroidism patients were newly diagnosed, had a disease duration of under 2 months, and were aged 18 to 65 years. Patients with uncontrolled infections, other autoimmune diseases, pregnancy or lactation were excluded. Clinical symptoms, serum thyroxine and TRAb, thyroid ultrasound, and orbital computed tomography formed the basis for the diagnoses. Ficoll-Paque density gradient centrifugation was used to isolate PBMCs from 8.5 to 10 ml of fresh peripheral blood. Trizol reagent was used to extract total RNA, and RNA quality was then checked on an Agilent 2100 Bioanalyzer.

The receptor chain draws on TRBV20-1 and TRBJ2-3, with 9 bases aligning to TRBD1. The clonotype originates from a woman between 18 and 29 years old with Graves' hyperthyroidism. Input material: blood. The nucleotides are TGCAGTGCTACCCATTGGACAGGGGCTTTGACAGATACGCAGTATTTT. This sequence encodes CSATHWTGALTDTQYF.